This is a list of T cell receptor beta chains from one sample in a study of shared clonotypes between healthy human individuals. Produced via immunoSEQ multiplex PCR; TCRdb's table is partial and in-frame only. The table lists 2,500,000 or so clones, more than 90% of them singletons. The source material was naive CD4+ T cells sorted from blood. Receptor source: a man between 18 and 35 years old in good health. CDR3s include the opening cysteine and the closing phenylalanine or tryptophan. A D gene is named only where the DNA matches it firmly. A row's size may be missing; if present it is once, few, many or a size class.

TRBJ2-3,.,TRBV5-6,.,TGTGCCAGCAGCCGTGGCAAGCCTAAAACAGATACGCAGTATTTT,CASSRGKPKTDTQYF
TRBJ2-7,.,TRBV5-1,.,TGCGCCAGCAGCTTGCGACTTGGCTACGAGCAGTACTTC,CASSLRLGYEQYF
TRBJ2-1,TRBD2,TRBV9,.,TGTGCCAGCAGCGGAAGCGGGAGCTCCTACAATGAGCAGTTCTTC,CASSGSGSSYNEQFF
TRBJ1-2,.,TRBV5-4,.,TGTGCCAGCAGCTTGTATGGAGGACCAGCTAACTATGGCTACACCTTC,CASSLYGGPANYGYTF
TRBJ2-3,TRBD2,TRBV10-3,.,TGTGCCATCAGCAGACTAGCGGGAGGAACAGATACGCAGTATTTT,CAISRLAGGTDTQYF
TRBJ1-6,.,TRBV11-2,.,TGTGCCAGCAGCTTTTCTGGCAGTAATTCACCCCTCCACTTT,CASSFSGSNSPLHF
TRBJ1-2,.,TRBV11-2,.,TGTGCCAGCAGCTCCCAGACCCTTGCCGGCTCTATAGGCTATGGCTACACCTTC,CASSSQTLAGSIGYGYTF
TRBJ2-2,TRBD2,TRBV5-4,.,TGTGCCAGCAGCAGGACTAGCGGGGGGACCGGGGAGCTGTTTTTT,CASSRTSGGTGELFF
TRBJ1-6,.,TRBV2,.,TGTGCCAGCAGTGAGGACCAACCTTATAATTCACCCCTCCACTTT,CASSEDQPYNSPLHF
TRBJ1-2,.,TRBV6-5,.,TGTGCCAGCAGTTACAGTTACGTTGGGGTTAACTATGGCTACACCTTC,CASSYSYVGVNYGYTF
TRBJ1-1,.,TRBV6-5,.,TGTGCCAGCAGTTACTCGAGGGGGAGGGGGAACACTGAAGCTTTCTTT,CASSYSRGRGNTEAFF
TRBJ2-7,TRBD2,TRBV19,.,TGTGCCAGTAGTGTAGGACTAGACTCCTACGAGCAGTACTTC,CASSVGLDSYEQYF
TRBJ2-2,TRBD1,TRBV6-4,once,TGTGCCAGCAGCCAGGACAGGGTAGCCGGGGAGCTGTTTTTT,CASSQDRVAGELFF
TRBJ1-6,TRBD1,TRBV14,.,TGTGCCAGCAGCCAAGAATTAACCTGGACAGGGGGCAATTCACCCCTCCACTTT,CASSQELTWTGGNSPLHF
TRBJ2-1,.,TRBV9,.,TGTGCCAGCAGCGTAGGCCTTCTTAATTCCTACAATGAGCAGTTCTTC,CASSVGLLNSYNEQFF
TRBJ1-2,.,TRBV28,.,TGTGCCAGCAGTTTAGGGTGGCAGGGTGATGGCTACACCTTC,CASSLGWQGDGYTF